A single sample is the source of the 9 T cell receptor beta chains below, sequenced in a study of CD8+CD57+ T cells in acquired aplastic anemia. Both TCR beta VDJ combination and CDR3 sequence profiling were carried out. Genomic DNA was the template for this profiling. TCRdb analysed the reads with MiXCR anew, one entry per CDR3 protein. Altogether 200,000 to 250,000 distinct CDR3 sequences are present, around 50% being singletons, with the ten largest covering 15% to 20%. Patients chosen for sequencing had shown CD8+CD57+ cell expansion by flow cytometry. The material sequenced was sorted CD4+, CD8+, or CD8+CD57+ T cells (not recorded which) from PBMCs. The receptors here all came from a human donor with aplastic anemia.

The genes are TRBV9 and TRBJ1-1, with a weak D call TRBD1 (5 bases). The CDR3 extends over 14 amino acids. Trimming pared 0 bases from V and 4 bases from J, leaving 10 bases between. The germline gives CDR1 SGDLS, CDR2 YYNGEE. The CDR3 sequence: CASSVGRGFTEAFF. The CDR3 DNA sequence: TGTGCCAGCAGCGTAGGGAGGGGATTCACTGAAGCTTTCTTT.

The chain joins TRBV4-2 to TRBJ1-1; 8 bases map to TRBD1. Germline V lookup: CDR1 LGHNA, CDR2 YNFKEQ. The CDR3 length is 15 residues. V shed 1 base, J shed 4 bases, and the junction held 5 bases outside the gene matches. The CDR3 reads CASSQGGQGPTEAFF. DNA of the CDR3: TGTGCCAGCAGCCAAGGTGGACAGGGACCCACTGAAGCTTTCTTT.

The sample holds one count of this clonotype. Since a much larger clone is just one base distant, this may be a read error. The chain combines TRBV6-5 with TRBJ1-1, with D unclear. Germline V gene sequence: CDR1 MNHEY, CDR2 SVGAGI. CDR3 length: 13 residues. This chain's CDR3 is CASSYPLNTEASF. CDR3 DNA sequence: TGTGCCAGCAGTTACCCATTGAACACTGAAGCTTCCTTT.

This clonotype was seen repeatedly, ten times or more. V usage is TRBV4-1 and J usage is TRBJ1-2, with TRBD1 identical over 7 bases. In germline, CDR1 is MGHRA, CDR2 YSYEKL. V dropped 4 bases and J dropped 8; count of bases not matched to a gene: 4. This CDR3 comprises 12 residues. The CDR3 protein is CASSRGQAGYTF. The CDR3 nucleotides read TGCGCCAGCAGCCGCGGACAGGCCGGCTACACCTTC.

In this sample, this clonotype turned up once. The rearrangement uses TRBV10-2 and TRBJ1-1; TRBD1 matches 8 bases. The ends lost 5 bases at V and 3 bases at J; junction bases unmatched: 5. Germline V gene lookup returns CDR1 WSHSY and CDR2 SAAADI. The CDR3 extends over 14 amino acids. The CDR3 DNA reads TGCGCCAGCAGTTCGACAGGGGAAGACACTGAAGCTTTCTTT. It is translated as CASSSTGEDTEAFF.

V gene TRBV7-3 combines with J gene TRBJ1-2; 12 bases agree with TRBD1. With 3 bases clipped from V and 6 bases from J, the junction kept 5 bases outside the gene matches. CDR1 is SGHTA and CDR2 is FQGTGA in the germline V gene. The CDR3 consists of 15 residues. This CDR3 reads CASSLAGTGGNGYTF. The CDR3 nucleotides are TGTGCCAGCAGCTTGGCCGGGACAGGGGGCAATGGCTACACCTTC.

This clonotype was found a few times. The CDR3 loop reads CASSQGRGGYNEQFF. The CDR3, as DNA: TGTGCCAGCAGCCAAGGACGGGGGGGCTACAATGAGCAGTTCTTC. The chain combines TRBV3-1 with TRBJ2-1; 8 bases are a match to TRBD2. The CDR3 sequence is 15 residues long. The germline V gene encodes CDR1 LGHDT and CDR2 YNNKEL (reference sequence). V shed 1 base and J 3 bases; nucleotides not matched to a gene: 2.

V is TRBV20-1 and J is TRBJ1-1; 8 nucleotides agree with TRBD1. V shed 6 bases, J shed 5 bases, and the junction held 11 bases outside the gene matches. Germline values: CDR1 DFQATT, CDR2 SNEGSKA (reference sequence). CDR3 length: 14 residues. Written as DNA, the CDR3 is TGCAGTGCGGGTACCGCAGGGGGCAAAACTGAAGCTTTCTTT. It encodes CSAGTAGGKTEAFF.

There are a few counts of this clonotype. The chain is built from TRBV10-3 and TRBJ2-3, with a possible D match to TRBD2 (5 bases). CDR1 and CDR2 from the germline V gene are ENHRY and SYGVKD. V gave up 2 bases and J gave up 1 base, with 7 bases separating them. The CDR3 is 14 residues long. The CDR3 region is CAISEVGGTDTQYF. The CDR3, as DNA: TGTGCCATCAGTGAGGTCGGGGGCACAGATACGCAGTATTTT.